The sequence of this T cell receptor beta chain was determined in a study of blood T cell repertoires in COVID-19. Background on the study: PBMCs, B-cell-depleted T cells, or T cells provided the cDNA or gDNA that made up the material.

The authors' processing: Reference gene primer amplification gave estimated nucleated cell counts. Assay: immunoSEQ multiplex PCR; the TCRdb copy retains only in-frame clones and omits some. V and J calls and clone size are as listed in that table; D and trimming were resolved from the DNA. The sample includes some 330,000 clones, around 89% of them seen just once. The sequence came from a woman in her forties or fifties with active or convalescent COVID-19. The material sequenced was peripheral blood.

The CDR3 bases are TGTGCCAGCACTTCCAGGGGGTTCTCAGACGCCGGGGAGCTGTTTTTT. Protein product: CASTSRGFSDAGELFF. J is TRBJ2-2 and V is TRBV7-9, with TRBD1 matching over 7 bases. Unmatched junction bases numbered 14, after V lost 7 bases and J lost 6 bases. The CDR3 runs 16 residues. Germline CDR1 and CDR2: SEHNR and FQNEAQ (reference sequence).